This TCR beta chain was retrieved from a study of PD-1 blockade in classical Hodgkin lymphoma. Whole-study findings and limits: Patients excluded were those beginning nivolumab under 1 year after ASCT. Repertoires differed for reasons still undefined, possibly disease activity or prior therapy.

The patients all showed relapse after autologous stem cell transplantation, while their brentuximab vedotin exposure varied. Notes on this clone: What it recognizes is unknown.

The assay was immunoSEQ multiplex PCR, and TCRdb's table has in-frame clones only and misses some. Of tens of thousands of clones listed, more than 70% are singletons. The CDR3 extends over 15 amino acids. CDR1 is SNHLY, CDR2 FYNNEI, per germline. The ends lost 7 bases at V and 4 bases at J; junction bases unmatched: 8. This receptor was taken from a human donor with classical Hodgkin lymphoma. The V and J genes are TRBV2 and TRBJ2-5; TRBD2 aligns across 11 bases. Here the sequenced sample was peripheral blood mononuclear cells (PBMCs), taken at baseline. CDR3 nucleotides: TGTGCCAGCACGACTAGCGGGGCCTACGGAGAGACCCAGTACTTC. It codes for CASTTSGAYGETQYF.